Following are 15 T cell receptor beta chains from one sample sequenced in a study of cytomegalovirus exposure and HLA in healthy donors. PCR involved 60 Vbeta and 13 Jbeta primers. Using immunoSEQ multiplex PCR, the repertoire was profiled, and TCRdb retains in-frame clones only, with some absent. The sample table sets out roughly 120,000 clones. Sequencing input: PBMCs. The source is a man between 18 and 29 years old in good health and CMV-seronegative.

The chain joins TRBV6-1 to TRBJ1-3; D unresolved. V lost 2 bases and J 0 bases, leaving 5 bases between the germline ends. The germline V gene has CDR1 MNHNS and CDR2 SASEGT. This CDR3 has 14 residues. The CDR3 loop is CASSEYISGNTIYF. In nucleotides, the CDR3 is TGTGCCAGCAGTGAATATATCTCTGGAAACACCATATATTTT.

The gene calls are TRBV6-6 and TRBJ1-1; 10 nucleotides align to TRBD1. This CDR3 comprises 15 residues. J lost 0 bases, V lost 6 bases, and 4 bases had no gene match. Germline V gives CDR1 MNHNY, CDR2 SVGAGI (reference sequence). Here the CDR3 reads CASSPGQGMNTEAFF. For the CDR3, the DNA is TGTGCCAGCAGCCCGGGACAGGGGATGAACACTGAAGCTTTCTTT.

The gene calls are TRBV6-4 and TRBJ1-5, with D possibly matching TRBD1 (6 bases). Trimming cost V 2 bases and J 2 bases, with 10 bases left between them. Germline lookup yields CDR1 MRHNA and CDR2 SNTAGT. This CDR3 is built from 15 residues. CDR3 sequence reads: CASSDKGGGNQPQHF. For the CDR3, the DNA is TGTGCCAGCAGTGACAAGGGGGGGGGCAATCAGCCCCAGCATTTT.

V is TRBV6-1 and J is TRBJ1-2; no clear D. From germline, CDR1 is MNHNS and CDR2 SASEGT. V was cut by 4 bases and J by 8 bases, with 8 bases left in between. This CDR3 contains 11 residues. The CDR3 DNA follows: TGTGCCAGCAGTGCCACTTTCGGCTACACCTTC. Amino acid sequence: CASSATFGYTF.

The chain carries TRBV27 and TRBJ1-1; 7 bases agree with TRBD1. J gave up 1 base and V 6 bases, and 5 bases lay outside the gene matches. The CDR3 spans 14 residues. Germline loops: CDR1 MNHEY, CDR2 SMNVEV (reference sequence). CDR3 protein: CASSPGQPNTEAFF. The CDR3, as DNA: TGTGCCAGCAGCCCGGGACAGCCGAACACTGAAGCTTTCTTT.

This CDR3 reads CASSYGGGSYEQYF. The DNA for the CDR3 is TGTGCCAGCAGTTATGGGGGGGGATCTTACGAGCAGTACTTC. The rearrangement links TRBV6-1 to TRBJ2-7, with 7 bases that match TRBD2. The germline V gene encodes CDR1 MNHNS and CDR2 SASEGT. Unmatched junction bases numbered 8, after V lost 5 bases and J lost 4 bases. CDR3 length equals 14 residues.

The chain has TRBV6-5 and TRBJ2-7, with D possibly TRBD1 on 5 matching bases. The germline gives CDR1 MNHEY, CDR2 SVGAGI. V dropped 5 bases and J dropped 7 bases, with 18 bases sitting between them. This CDR3 is built from 14 residues. The DNA of the CDR3 is TGTGCCAGCAGTCAGTCGGGCAGGGAAGGAGAGCAGTACTTC. Its translation: CASSQSGREGEQYF.

This rearrangement joins TRBV4-2 to TRBJ2-1; TRBD1 aligns across 7 bases. The trim removed 6 bases at V and 1 base at J, leaving 9 bases unmatched. This CDR3 is 16 amino acids long. Germline CDR1 reads LGHNA; CDR2 reads YNFKEQ. This chain's CDR3 is CASSLNRGRSYNEQFF. The CDR3 DNA sequence: TGTGCCAGCAGTTTAAACAGGGGCCGTTCCTACAATGAGCAGTTCTTC.

The chain carries TRBV6-1 and TRBJ1-3; a weak D match, TRBD1 (6 bases). Trimming left V 7 bases short and J 2 bases short, with 12 bases between. CDR1 and CDR2 from the germline V gene are MNHNS and SASEGT. The CDR3 is made up of 14 amino acids. The CDR3 is CASIAGVPGNTIYF. In DNA, the CDR3 is TGTGCCAGCATCGCAGGGGTTCCTGGAAACACCATATATTTT.

The rearrangement joins TRBV18 to TRBJ2-7, with D possibly matching TRBD2 (6 bases). Germline V lookup: CDR1 KGHSH, CDR2 LQKENI. The CDR3 totals 14 residues. Trimming pared 3 bases from V and 0 bases from J, leaving 9 bases between. Written as DNA, the CDR3 is TGTGCCAGCTCACCGGGAGGAAACTCCTACGAGCAGTACTTC. Protein sequence: CASSPGGNSYEQYF.

The chain combines TRBV10-3 with TRBJ1-2, with D uncertain. This CDR3 is built from 12 residues. The ends were cut back, 8 bases at V and 8 bases at J, with 15 bases in the middle. The germline CDR1 and CDR2 sequences are ENHRY and SYGVKD. The CDR3 loop is CAIAPGSAGYTF. The CDR3 bases are TGTGCCATCGCTCCCGGTTCAGCGGGCTACACCTTC.

The V gene is TRBV9, the J gene TRBJ1-4; 7 positions match TRBD1. CDR1 and CDR2 (germline): SGDLS, YYNGEE. V lost 4 bases to trimming and J lost 4 bases; unmatched junction nucleotides: 7. The CDR3 runs 15 residues. The CDR3 DNA reads as TGTGCCAGCAGCCCAGGGACAGCCCTTAATGAAAAACTGTTTTTT. Translated: CASSPGTALNEKLFF.

This chain joins TRBV29-1 and TRBJ2-7; possibly TRBD2 for D (6 bases). V was clipped by 4 bases and J by 4 bases, with 20 bases between them. The CDR3 contains 15 residues. From germline, CDR1 is SQVTM and CDR2 ANQGSEA. The CDR3 loop reads CSVVGTQGLRYEQYF. In DNA form, the CDR3 reads TGCAGCGTTGTAGGTACGCAGGGACTTAGGTACGAGCAGTACTTC.

The chain's CDR3 is CASSLSTGFGSMDQPQHF. As DNA, the CDR3 is TGTGCCAGCAGTTTATCTACAGGGTTCGGATCAATGGATCAGCCCCAGCATTTT. The rearrangement joins TRBV28 to TRBJ1-5; TRBD1 is a possible D gene (6 bases). Germline V gene sequence: CDR1 MDHEN, CDR2 SYDVKM. The CDR3 is 18 amino acids. Trimming shortened V by 1 base and J by 5 bases, and 21 bases separated the two germline ends.

The chain has TRBV18 and TRBJ1-6; a weak D match, TRBD1 (6 bases). V was pared by 1 base and J by 6 bases, with 16 bases between. This CDR3 spans 17 amino acids. Germline loops: CDR1 KGHSH, CDR2 LQKENI. The CDR3 loop is CASSPLEAGVANSPLHF. In DNA form, the CDR3 reads TGTGCCAGCTCACCACTCGAGGCAGGGGTTGCTAATTCACCCCTCCACTTT.